Sequencing of this TCR beta chain was carried out in a study of control samples from healthy donors and cancer patients. The assay was immunoSEQ multiplex PCR, and TCRdb's table has in-frame clones only and misses some. The sample contains some 70,000 clones, about 83% of which appear only once. Germline values: CDR1 SGHAT, CDR2 FQNNGV. The CDR3 length is 14 residues. V lost 5 bases and J 2 bases, leaving 13 bases between the germline ends. Sequencing used blood. The clonotype comes from a man in his 60s in good health. The chain uses TRBV11-2 and TRBJ2-7; no reliable D call. Here the CDR3 DNA reads TGTGCCAGCAGCCCGTCGGTGAATGCCTACGAGCAGTACTTC. This codes for CASSPSVNAYEQYF.